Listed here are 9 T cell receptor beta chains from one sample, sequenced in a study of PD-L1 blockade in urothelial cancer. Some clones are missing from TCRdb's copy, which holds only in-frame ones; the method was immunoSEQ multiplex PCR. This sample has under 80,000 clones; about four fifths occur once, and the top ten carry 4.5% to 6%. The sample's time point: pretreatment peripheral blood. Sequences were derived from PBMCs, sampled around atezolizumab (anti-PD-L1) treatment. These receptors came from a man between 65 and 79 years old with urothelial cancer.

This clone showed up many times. The chain's CDR3 is CASSRTGNYGYTF. CDR3 coding DNA: TGTGCCAGCAGCCGGACAGGGAACTATGGCTACACCTTC. The chain joins TRBV5-5 to TRBJ1-2; TRBD1 agrees at 8 bases. This CDR3 is built from 13 residues. CDR1 and CDR2 from the germline V gene are SGHKS and YYEKEE (reference sequence). The V segment lost 4 bases and the J segment 2 bases; nucleotides outside the gene matches: 1. Supplemented by reference TRBV5-5 and TRBJ1-2, the full variable domain reads DAGVTQSPTHLIKTRGQQVTLRCSPISGHKSVSWYQQVLGQGPQFIFQYYEKEERGRGNFPDRFSARQFPNYSSELNVNALLLGDSALYLCASSRTGNYGYTFGSGTRLTVV.

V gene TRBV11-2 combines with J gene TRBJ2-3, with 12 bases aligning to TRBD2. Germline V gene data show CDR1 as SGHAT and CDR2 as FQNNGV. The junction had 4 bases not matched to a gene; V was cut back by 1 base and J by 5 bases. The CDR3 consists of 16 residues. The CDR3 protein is CASSLASGGAIDTQYF. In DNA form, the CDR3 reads TGTGCCAGCAGCTTAGCTAGCGGGGGGGCCATAGATACGCAGTATTTT.

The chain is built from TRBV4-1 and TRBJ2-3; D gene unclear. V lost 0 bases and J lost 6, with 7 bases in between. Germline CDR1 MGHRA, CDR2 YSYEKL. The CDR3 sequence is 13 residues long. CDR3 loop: CASSQDPLDTQYF. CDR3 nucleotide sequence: TGCGCCAGCAGCCAAGACCCACTTGATACGCAGTATTTT.

The CDR3 DNA sequence: TGTGCCAGCAGGGGGCAGGTTTCGGCTGAAGCTTTCTTT. This codes for CASRGQVSAEAFF. The rearrangement uses TRBV6-1 and TRBJ1-1, with D possibly TRBD1 on 5 matching bases. V dropped 6 bases and J dropped 6 bases, with 14 bases sitting between them. Per germline, CDR1 MNHNS and CDR2 SASEGT. The CDR3 has 13 residues.

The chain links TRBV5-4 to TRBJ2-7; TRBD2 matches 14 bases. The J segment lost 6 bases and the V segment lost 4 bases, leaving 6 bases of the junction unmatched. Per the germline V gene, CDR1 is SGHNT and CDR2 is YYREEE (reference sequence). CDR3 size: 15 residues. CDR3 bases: TGTGCCAGCAGCCCGGGACTAGCGGGGGAGGGCGAGCAGTACTTC. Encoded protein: CASSPGLAGEGEQYF.

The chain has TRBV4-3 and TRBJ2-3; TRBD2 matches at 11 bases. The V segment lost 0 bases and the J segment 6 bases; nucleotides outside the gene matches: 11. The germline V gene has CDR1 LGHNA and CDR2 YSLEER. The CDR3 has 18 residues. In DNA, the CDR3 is TGCGCCAGCAGCCAAGATGTGTTAGCGGGAGGGGTGCATGATACGCAGTATTTT. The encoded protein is CASSQDVLAGGVHDTQYF.

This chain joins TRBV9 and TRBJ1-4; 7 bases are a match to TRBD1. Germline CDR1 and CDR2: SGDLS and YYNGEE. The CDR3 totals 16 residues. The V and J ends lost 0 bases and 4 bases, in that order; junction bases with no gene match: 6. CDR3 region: CASSVAQGNGNEKLFF. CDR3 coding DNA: TGTGCCAGCAGCGTAGCACAGGGGAACGGTAATGAAAAACTGTTTTTT.

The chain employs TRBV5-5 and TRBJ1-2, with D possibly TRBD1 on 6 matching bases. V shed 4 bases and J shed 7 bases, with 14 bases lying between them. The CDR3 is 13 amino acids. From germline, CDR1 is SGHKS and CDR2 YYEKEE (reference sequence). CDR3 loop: CASSSNREGGYTF. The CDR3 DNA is TGTGCCAGCAGCAGCAACAGGGAGGGTGGCTACACCTTC.

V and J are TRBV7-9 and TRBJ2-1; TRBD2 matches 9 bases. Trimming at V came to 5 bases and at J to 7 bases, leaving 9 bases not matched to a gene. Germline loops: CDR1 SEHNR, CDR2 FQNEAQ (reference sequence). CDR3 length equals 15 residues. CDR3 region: CASSPLASGTNEQFF. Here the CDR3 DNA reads TGTGCCAGCAGCCCCCTGGCTAGCGGGACAAATGAGCAGTTCTTC.